The 20 T cell receptor beta chains below all came from one sample that was sequenced in a study of T-cell reconstitution after alpha-beta-depleted transplantation in children. Unique molecular identifiers were built into the TCRbeta library. TCRdb reprocessed the PCR reads with MiXCR, giving one entry per CDR3 protein. The data hold about 300,000 distinct CDR3 sequences, with 6% to 10% observed a single time. Study-level points and caveats: T-cell numbers and diversity, one year after transplant, stemmed largely from T cells that were newly produced.

The antigens of these receptors remain unknown. Sample: peripheral blood, taken 360 days after TCRalphabeta/CD19-depleted stem cell transplant. These receptors were obtained from a female patient aged 2-9 years who had a stem cell transplant for Fanconi anemia, so the T cells may come from the graft donor.

The genes are TRBV2 and TRBJ2-3; 12 bases fit TRBD2. V shed 6 bases, J shed 7 bases, and the junction held 5 bases outside the gene matches. CDR1 and CDR2 (germline): SNHLY, FYNNEI. This CDR3 spans 14 amino acids. The CDR3 loop reads CASRPSGGANTQYF. Written as DNA, the CDR3 is TGTGCCAGCAGACCTAGCGGGGGGGCGAATACGCAGTATTTT.

This clonotype was counted ten times or more. V usage is TRBV10-3 and J usage is TRBJ2-1; TRBD1 matches 8 bases. Germline values: CDR1 ENHRY, CDR2 SYGVKD. V gave up 0 bases and J gave up 7 bases; unmatched junction bases: 5. There are 15 residues in the CDR3. The DNA of the CDR3 is TGTGCCATCAGTGAGTCGGCAGGGGGCCTAAATGAGCAGTTCTTC. It is translated as CAISESAGGLNEQFF.

This chain uses TRBV20-1 with TRBJ2-2, with D unclear. CDR3 size: 13 residues. The germline V and J ends were trimmed by 1 base and 3 bases, with 6 bases remaining between them. From germline, CDR1 is DFQATT and CDR2 SNEGSKA (reference sequence). CDR3: CSARAPYTGELFF. The CDR3 DNA reads TGCAGTGCTAGAGCGCCATACACCGGGGAGCTGTTTTTT.

In this sample, this clonotype turned up a few times. CDR3 nucleotides: TGTGCCAGCAGCCAAGAAGGCGGTCCTGTGGAGACCCAGTACTTC. Translating gives CASSQEGGPVETQYF. The chain has TRBV3-1 and TRBJ2-5; no reliable D call. V lost 0 bases and J 5 bases, leaving 13 bases between the germline ends. In germline, CDR1 is LGHDT, CDR2 YNNKEL (reference sequence). The CDR3 extends over 15 amino acids.

This clonotype has a count of ten or more. V and J are TRBV6-4 and TRBJ2-3; D possibly matches TRBD1 or TRBD2 (5 bases each). Germline assignment: CDR1 MRHNA and CDR2 SNTAGT. Trimming left V 6 bases short and J 4 bases short, with 32 bases between. The CDR3 covers 20 residues. CDR3 in DNA: TGTGCCAGCAGCCGAAGATCACCCCAGGGACCACAACGGTTGGCAGATACGCAGTATTTT. It is translated as CASSRRSPQGPQRLADTQYF.

The chain uses TRBV7-2 and TRBJ1-2; D unclear. The CDR3 consists of 15 residues. Looked up from germline, CDR1 is SGHTA and CDR2 is FQGNSA. V dropped 0 bases and J dropped 6 bases, with 14 bases sitting between them. CDR3 DNA: TGTGCCAGCAGCTTAGCGTGGGGAGGGAGGGATGGCTACACCTTC. This translates into CASSLAWGGRDGYTF.

Ten or more counts support this clonotype. The rearrangement joins TRBV14 to TRBJ1-1; D perhaps matches TRBD1 (5 bases). Deletions cut 4 bases from V and 4 bases from J, with 13 bases between. CDR1 and CDR2 (germline): SGHDN, FVKESK. The CDR3 loop spans 14 amino acids. The CDR3 sequence: CASSLYRQSTEAFF. In DNA, the CDR3 is TGTGCCAGCAGCCTTTACCGACAGAGCACTGAAGCTTTCTTT.

This clonotype turned up a few times. The chain couples TRBV28 to TRBJ1-2, with D unresolved. The CDR3 contains 13 residues. CDR1 and CDR2 (germline): MDHEN, SYDVKM. Trimming shortened V by 2 bases and J by 9 bases, and 13 bases separated the two germline ends. CDR3 nucleotide sequence: TGTGCCAGCAGTTTAGGGCCTTTGTTAAGCTACACCTTC. This codes for CASSLGPLLSYTF.

This clonotype was picked up many times. The chain recombines TRBV5-6 with TRBJ1-2, with 7 bases identical to TRBD1. V lost 2 bases and J lost 0; bases outside the gene matches: 10. Germline V gives CDR1 SGHDT, CDR2 YYEEEE. The CDR3 runs 17 residues. The CDR3 nucleotides are TGTGCCAGCAGCTTTCGCGTAGGGACAGACACTAACTATGGCTACACCTTC. It yields the protein CASSFRVGTDTNYGYTF.

This clonotype was counted ten times or more. V gene TRBV9 combines with J gene TRBJ2-2; D is unresolved. The V end was cut by 0 bases, the J end by 6 bases, with 6 bases between. The CDR3 spans 13 residues. From germline, CDR1 is SGDLS and CDR2 YYNGEE. CDR3 sequence (DNA): TGTGCCAGCAGCGTAGGGTTGGCCGGGGAGCTGTTTTTT. Its protein is CASSVGLAGELFF.

This clonotype was seen more than once but under ten times. This chain uses TRBV19 with TRBJ2-1; no reliable D call. V lost 7 bases to trimming and J lost 8 bases, with 9 bases between them. The germline gives CDR1 LNHDA, CDR2 SQIVND (reference sequence). The CDR3 runs 11 residues. CDR3 nucleotides: TGTGCCAGTACGTCAAGGGATGAGCAGTTCTTC. Residues: CASTSRDEQFF.

At least ten counts were recorded for this clonotype. The CDR3 reads CASSQDWDSSRNEQFF. Written as DNA, the CDR3 is TGCGCCAGCAGCCAAGATTGGGACTCCTCTCGGAATGAGCAGTTCTTC. This chain links TRBV4-3 with TRBJ2-1; D perhaps matches TRBD2 (6 bases). The germline V and J ends were trimmed by 0 bases and 7 bases, with 16 bases remaining between them. The CDR3 extends over 16 amino acids. Germline V gene lookup returns CDR1 LGHNA and CDR2 YSLEER.

Ten or more counts support this clonotype. The chain couples TRBV10-3 to TRBJ2-1; D not resolved. Germline V gene data show CDR1 as ENHRY and CDR2 as SYGVKD. CDR3 length equals 14 residues. V was pared by 5 bases and J by 8 bases, with 16 bases between. The CDR3 reads CAISPVRGRDEQFF. CDR3 in DNA: TGTGCCATCAGTCCTGTACGAGGAAGGGATGAGCAGTTCTTC.

This clonotype has only a few counts. J is TRBJ2-7 and V is TRBV5-4, with TRBD1 matching 8 bases. The CDR3 totals 13 residues. The V segment lost 5 bases and the J segment 2 bases; nucleotides outside the gene matches: 3. Looked up from germline, CDR1 is SGHNT and CDR2 is YYREEE (reference sequence). The CDR3 reads CASSDRGAYEQYV. The DNA for the CDR3 is TGTGCCAGCAGTGACAGGGGAGCCTACGAGCAGTACGTC.

This clonotype was detected many times. The chain combines TRBV6-5 with TRBJ1-2; 7 bases are shared with TRBD1. CDR3 length equals 14 residues. CDR1 is MNHEY, CDR2 SVGAGI, per germline. V was pared by 0 bases and J by 4 bases, with 2 bases of the junction left unmatched. CDR3 in amino acids: CASSYSGQPYGYTF. As DNA, the CDR3 is TGTGCCAGCAGTTACTCGGGACAGCCCTATGGCTACACCTTC.

The chain carries TRBV4-2 and TRBJ1-2, with TRBD1 identical over 11 bases. The CDR3 contains 15 residues. With 2 bases clipped from V and 5 bases from J, the junction kept 4 bases outside the gene matches. Germline-derived CDR1 and CDR2 are LGHNA and YNFKEQ. The CDR3 reads CASSQTGQGVYGYTF. In DNA form, the CDR3 reads TGTGCCAGCAGCCAAACGGGACAGGGGGTTTATGGCTACACCTTC.

This clonotype showed up many times. The V gene is TRBV27, the J gene TRBJ2-1; D is perhaps TRBD2 (5 bases). The CDR3 has 13 amino acids. Germline-derived CDR1 and CDR2 are MNHEY and SMNVEV (reference sequence). Trimming removed 1 base at V and 6 bases at J, with 7 bases between. The CDR3: CASSLYLANEQFF. For the CDR3, the DNA is TGTGCCAGCAGTTTATACCTAGCCAATGAGCAGTTCTTC.

This clonotype appeared many times. This chain connects TRBV20-1 to TRBJ2-7; 8 bases are a match to TRBD1. The CDR3 loop spans 13 amino acids. With 6 bases clipped from V and 4 bases from J, the junction kept 8 bases outside the gene matches. Germline loops: CDR1 DFQATT, CDR2 SNEGSKA (reference sequence). The CDR3 loop reads CSATGQGSYEQYF. DNA of the CDR3: TGCAGTGCCACTGGACAGGGAAGTTACGAGCAGTACTTC.

This clonotype occurred many times. The chain recombines TRBV6-5 with TRBJ2-4; D remains ambiguous. Trimming took off 9 bases at V and 4 bases at J, with 10 bases between the two ends. The CDR3 consists of 12 residues. The V gene's germline CDR1 is MNHEY and CDR2 SVGAGI. The CDR3 DNA reads as TGTGCCAGGATACAGAGGAAAAACATTCAGTACTTC. Amino acid sequence: CARIQRKNIQYF.

This clonotype was detected ten times or more. V and J are TRBV9 and TRBJ1-2, with a tentative D call TRBD1 (5 bases). V was clipped by 3 bases and J by 7 bases, with 13 bases between them. The germline V gene encodes CDR1 SGDLS and CDR2 YYNGEE. The CDR3 has 13 amino acids. CDR3 in DNA: TGTGCCAGCAGCGCGCTGACAGTGGGTGGCTACACCTTC. Protein: CASSALTVGGYTF.